The sequence of this T cell receptor beta chain was determined in a study of blood T cell repertoires in COVID-19. Study-wide background: T cells, B-cell-depleted T cells, or PBMCs supplied cDNA or gDNA.

In the authors' workflow: Cell counts per sample came from amplifying reference gene primers. Data came from immunoSEQ multiplex PCR; TCRdb stores just in-frame clones and leaves some out. V and J calls and clone size are given by that table; D and trimming were obtained from the DNA. The table lists 400,000 to 450,000 clones, 85% to 90% of them singletons. V was clipped by 8 bases and J by 6 bases; unmatched bases: 1. The CDR3 runs 13 residues. CDR1 is SEHNR, CDR2 FQNEAQ, per germline (reference sequence). Study members were between 18 and 89 years old and lived in 20 to 30 US regions. Either two negative PCRs, clearance, or symptom resolution qualified Cohort 3 donors as recovered.

The receptor comes from a man in his thirties or forties who had recovered from COVID-19. This sequence joins TRBV7-9 and TRBJ2-1; 13 bases align to TRBD2. The sequencing sample was made of PBMCs or T cells enriched from blood (not recorded which). The CDR3 DNA reads TGTGCCAGCGGACTAGCGGGAGTCAATGAGCAGTTCTTC. Encoded protein: CASGLAGVNEQFF.